A single sample gave rise to the 17 T cell receptor beta chains below, sequenced in a study of monozygotic twins with cystic fibrosis. Sequencing was performed with immunoSEQ multiplex PCR; in TCRdb, only in-frame clones are kept and a portion is missing. The sample lists about 32,000 clones; 80% to 95% were seen once. Material for sequencing was blood. The receptors stem from a girl aged 2-15 years with cystic fibrosis.

The chain carries TRBV5-6 and TRBJ2-3; D unresolved. The CDR3 extends over 14 amino acids. CDR1 is SGHDT, CDR2 YYEEEE, per germline. Trimming pared 5 bases from V and 4 bases from J, leaving 14 bases between. The CDR3 loop reads CASSRGLVADTQYF. The CDR3 coding sequence is TGTGCCAGCAGTCGTGGTTTAGTGGCAGATACGCAGTATTTT.

The CDR3 is CASTGGSGDTGELFF. CDR3 nucleotide sequence: TGTGCCAGCACCGGGGGGTCAGGGGACACCGGGGAGCTGTTTTTT. The chain carries TRBV7-9 and TRBJ2-2, with a possible D match to TRBD2 (7 bases). Trimming pared 7 bases from V and 3 bases from J, leaving 15 bases between. The germline CDR1 and CDR2 sequences are SEHNR and FQNEAQ (reference sequence). The CDR3 has 15 amino acids. Filled out from reference TRBV7-9 and TRBJ2-2, the complete variable domain reads DTGVSQNPRHKITKRGQNVTFRCDPISEHNRLYWYRQTLGQGPEFLTYFQNEAQLEKSRLLSDRFSAERPKGSFSTLEIQRTEQGDSAMYLCASTGGSGDTGELFFGEGSRLTVL.

The rearrangement links TRBV11-1 to TRBJ2-3; D perhaps matches TRBD2 (6 bases). CDR1 SGHAT and CDR2 FQDESV come from the germline V gene (reference sequence). This CDR3 has 15 amino acids. V shed 1 base and J shed 0 bases, with 8 bases lying between them. CDR3 residues: CASSLDRESTDTQYF. The CDR3 bases are TGTGCCAGCAGCTTAGACCGGGAGAGCACAGATACGCAGTATTTT.

The chain links TRBV2 to TRBJ1-3; D possibly corresponds to TRBD1 (5 bases). V lost 3 bases and J 2 bases, leaving 11 bases between the germline ends. The CDR3 runs 15 residues. Germline V gene sequence: CDR1 SNHLY, CDR2 FYNNEI. The CDR3: CASSDVGTTGNTIYF. The CDR3 nucleotides are TGTGCCAGCAGTGACGTGGGGACCACTGGAAACACCATATATTTT.

The rearrangement uses TRBV4-3 and TRBJ2-1; D might be TRBD1 or TRBD2, each matching 5 bases. The CDR3 totals 14 residues. Germline V gives CDR1 LGHNA, CDR2 YSLEER. Trimming shortened V by 4 bases and J by 7 bases, and 14 bases separated the two germline ends. This CDR3 is CASSLQLGANEQFF. CDR3 DNA sequence: TGCGCCAGCAGCCTCCAACTAGGGGCGAATGAGCAGTTCTTC.

In DNA form, the CDR3 reads TGCGCCAGCAGCTTTAGCGGGGGGAACAATGAGCAGTTCTTC. Translating gives CASSFSGGNNEQFF. The rearrangement joins TRBV5-1 to TRBJ2-1; 10 positions match TRBD2. Germline lookup yields CDR1 SGHRS and CDR2 YFSETQ. This CDR3 is 14 amino acids long. V shed 2 bases and J 5 bases; nucleotides not matched to a gene: 1.

The chain uses TRBV7-6 and TRBJ2-3, with 7 nucleotides matching TRBD1. The junction had 10 bases not matched to a gene; V was cut back by 5 bases and J by 2 bases. CDR1 SGHVS and CDR2 FNYEAQ come from the germline V gene. This CDR3 contains 16 residues. Here the CDR3 reads CASSLLGTDNTDTQYF. The DNA of the CDR3 is TGTGCCAGCAGCCTACTCGGGACAGACAACACAGATACGCAGTATTTT.

The chain joins TRBV4-1 to TRBJ2-3; the D gene is possibly TRBD2 (5 bases). Germline CDR1 is MGHRA and CDR2 is YSYEKL. The CDR3 is made up of 14 amino acids. V dropped 1 base and J dropped 6 bases, with 11 bases sitting between them. The DNA of the CDR3 is TGCGCCAGCAGCCAAGTTGGACTCAGGGATACGCAGTATTTT. Amino acids: CASSQVGLRDTQYF.

V and J are TRBV15 and TRBJ1-5; D possibly corresponds to TRBD1 (6 bases). CDR3 length equals 13 residues. The germline CDR1 and CDR2 sequences are LNHNV and YYDKDF (reference sequence). V lost 3 bases, J lost 9 bases, and 12 bases lay in between. The CDR3 sequence is CATSRGAEGPQHF. Here the CDR3 DNA reads TGTGCCACCAGCAGGGGGGCGGAAGGGCCCCAGCATTTT.

This chain links TRBV28 with TRBJ1-1; no firm D call. Trimming shortened V by 7 bases and J by 2 bases, and 11 bases separated the two germline ends. Germline CDR1 MDHEN, CDR2 SYDVKM. The CDR3 is 13 residues long. The CDR3, as DNA: TGTGCCAGCATCCCTGGCCTAAACACTGAAGCTTTCTTT. Its translation: CASIPGLNTEAFF.

The chain recombines TRBV28 with TRBJ1-5; maybe TRBD1 (5 bases). In germline, CDR1 is MDHEN, CDR2 SYDVKM. The V end lost 9 bases, the J end lost 0 bases, and 15 bases lay between the germline ends. The CDR3 runs to 15 residues. CDR3 sequence: CASKLTAFSNQPQHF. In DNA form, the CDR3 reads TGTGCCAGTAAACTGACAGCTTTTAGCAATCAGCCCCAGCATTTT.

The chain is built from TRBV6-4 and TRBJ2-7; 7 bases agree with TRBD1. There are 13 residues in the CDR3. V dropped 4 bases and J dropped 6; count of bases not matched to a gene: 6. Per the germline V gene, CDR1 is MRHNA and CDR2 is SNTAGT. The CDR3 DNA reads TGTGCCAGCAGTGTTACAGGGGAGACCGAGCAGTACTTC. Translation gives CASSVTGETEQYF.

The rearrangement links TRBV5-4 to TRBJ2-3; TRBD2 aligns across 7 bases. The V and J ends lost 3 bases and 6 bases, in that order; junction bases with no gene match: 7. The length of the CDR3 is 14 residues. Germline values: CDR1 SGHNT, CDR2 YYREEE (reference sequence). The CDR3 spells CASSWGGGGDTQYF. CDR3 bases: TGTGCCAGCAGCTGGGGGGGAGGCGGCGATACGCAGTATTTT.

The V call is TRBV9, the J call TRBJ2-5, with 7 bases that match TRBD2. This CDR3 spans 14 amino acids. V lost 2 bases to trimming and J lost 3 bases; unmatched junction nucleotides: 4. The germline V gene encodes CDR1 SGDLS and CDR2 YYNGEE. The CDR3 nucleotides read TGTGCCAGCAGCGTCGGGACTATGAAAGAGACCCAGTACTTC. Translating it yields CASSVGTMKETQYF.

CDR3 in amino acids: CASTLTQGRPRDEQFF. The DNA of the CDR3 is TGTGCCAGCACCCTAACCCAGGGGCGTCCTAGGGATGAGCAGTTCTTC. The rearrangement joins TRBV5-8 to TRBJ2-1; TRBD1 might be the D (6 bases). The V gene's germline CDR1 is SGHTS and CDR2 YDEGEE. Trimming left V 6 bases short and J 8 bases short, with 24 bases between. This CDR3 comprises 16 residues. The variable domain in full, completed from reference TRBV5-8 and TRBJ2-1, reads EAGVTQSPTHLIKTRGQQATLRCSPISGHTSVYWYQQALGLGLQFLLWYDEGEERNRGNFPPRFSGRQFPNYSSELNVNALELEDSALYLCASTLTQGRPRDEQFFGPGTRLTVL.

V gene TRBV6-1 combines with J gene TRBJ1-5, with 9 bases aligning to TRBD1. The CDR3 is 16 amino acids. J gave up 2 bases and V 1 base, and 3 bases lay outside the gene matches. CDR1 and CDR2 from the germline V gene are MNHNS and SASEGT. The CDR3 protein is CASSEGTGVGNQPQHF. The CDR3 coding sequence is TGTGCCAGCAGTGAAGGGACAGGGGTGGGCAATCAGCCCCAGCATTTT.

The chain links TRBV18 to TRBJ1-5, with TRBD1 as a possible D gene (6 bases). CDR1 and CDR2 from the germline V gene are KGHSH and LQKENI. V lost 1 base to trimming and J lost 8 bases, with 15 bases between them. The CDR3 runs to 15 residues. The CDR3 DNA sequence: TGTGCCAGCTCACCACGAAGGGGGAGGTGGGAGCCCCAGCATTTT. The encoded protein is CASSPRRGRWEPQHF.